Presented here are 25 T cell receptor beta chains from one specimen sequenced in a study of cytomegalovirus exposure and HLA in healthy donors. PCR used 60 Vbeta primers and 13 Jbeta primers. The table came from immunoSEQ multiplex PCR; TCRdb's copy has only in-frame clones and leaves some out. The sample lists 73,000 or so clones, 80% to 90% occurring once. Sequenced: PBMCs. The receptors stem from a human donor in good health.

In this sample, this clone turned up a few times. CDR3 in amino acids: CASSNDRASNTEAFF. The CDR3 region has the DNA TGTGCCAGTAGTAATGACAGGGCCTCGAACACTGAAGCTTTCTTT. The chain links TRBV19 to TRBJ1-1; 7 bases agree with TRBD1. CDR1 is LNHDA and CDR2 is SQIVND in the germline V gene (reference sequence). The CDR3 consists of 15 residues. Trimming removed 4 bases from V and 1 base from J; junction bases left unmatched: 6.

The V and J genes are TRBV7-2 and TRBJ1-6, with D possibly matching TRBD1 (6 bases). The germline CDR1 and CDR2 sequences are SGHTA and FQGNSA. V lost 8 bases and J 5 bases, leaving 13 bases between the germline ends. This CDR3 is built from 14 residues. The CDR3 DNA follows: TGTGCCAGCCTTAATAACAGGGATAATTCACCCCTCCACTTT. It encodes CASLNNRDNSPLHF.

This clone has just a few counts. The rearrangement links TRBV10-3 to TRBJ2-7; possible D gene TRBD1, 6 bases. CDR1 ENHRY and CDR2 SYGVKD come from the germline V gene. The CDR3 contains 14 residues. V was cut by 0 bases and J by 5 bases, with 11 bases left in between. CDR3 DNA sequence: TGTGCCATCAGTGAGTCGAGAGGGGACAACGAGCAGTACTTC. The encoded protein is CAISESRGDNEQYF.

The V and J genes are TRBV4-2 and TRBJ2-3; D might be TRBD2 (7 bases). The V and J ends lost 1 base and 9 bases respectively, with 14 bases between them. CDR1 and CDR2 from the germline V gene are LGHNA and YNFKEQ. The CDR3 is 14 residues long. The CDR3 DNA follows: TGTGCCAGCAGCCAAGGAGGGGGGGCAAGGACGCAGTATTTT. Amino acids: CASSQGGGARTQYF.

The chain combines TRBV29-1 with TRBJ1-5, with 7 bases lining up with TRBD1. Germline trimming cut 7 bases from V and 1 base from J; bases unmatched to any gene: 7. This CDR3 spans 14 amino acids. Germline CDR1 and CDR2: SQVTM and ANQGSEA. The CDR3: CSALGQDSNQPQHF. Here the CDR3 DNA reads TGCAGCGCCCTCGGACAGGACAGCAATCAGCCCCAGCATTTT.

This rearrangement joins TRBV6-5 to TRBJ1-2; TRBD1 agrees at 9 bases. V trimming: 3 bases; J trimming: 4 bases; junction bases outside the gene matches: 6. The CDR3 has 15 amino acids. CDR1 is MNHEY, CDR2 SVGAGI, per germline. The CDR3 region has the DNA TGTGCCAGCAGTTATCGACAGGGGGGAACCTATGGCTACACCTTC. This codes for CASSYRQGGTYGYTF.

This clone was seen only once. V and J are TRBV11-2 and TRBJ2-1; 13 bases are shared with TRBD2. The CDR3 loop spans 15 amino acids. The germline V gene has CDR1 SGHAT and CDR2 FQNNGV. The V segment lost 5 bases and the J segment 5 bases; nucleotides outside the gene matches: 3. The CDR3: CASSPGTSGDNEQFF. DNA of the CDR3: TGTGCCAGCAGCCCCGGGACTAGCGGGGACAATGAGCAGTTCTTC.

V and J are TRBV19 and TRBJ1-1; D possibly corresponds to TRBD1 (6 bases). Germline CDR1 reads LNHDA; CDR2 reads SQIVND (reference sequence). This CDR3 is built from 16 residues. V lost 3 bases to trimming and J lost 0 bases, with 14 bases between them. This chain's CDR3 is CASSILQGVLNTEAFF. The CDR3 DNA reads as TGTGCCAGTAGTATCCTACAGGGTGTATTGAACACTGAAGCTTTCTTT. Using reference TRBV19 and TRBJ1-1 for the parts outside the CDR3, the full variable domain is DGGITQSPKYLFRKEGQNVTLSCEQNLNHDAMYWYRQDPGQGLRLIYYSQIVNDFQKGDIAEGYSVSREKKESFPLTVTSAQKNPTAFYLCASSILQGVLNTEAFFGQGTRLTVV.

This chain joins TRBV5-1 and TRBJ1-1; D may be TRBD1 (5 bases). This CDR3 spans 15 amino acids. Germline V CDR1 and CDR2: SGHRS, YFSETQ. Trimming stripped 4 bases from V and 1 base from J, with 14 bases between. CDR3 amino acids: CASSPRVGENTEAFF. As DNA, the CDR3 is TGCGCCAGCAGCCCCCGTGTAGGGGAGAACACTGAAGCTTTCTTT.

The chain is built from TRBV19 and TRBJ1-5; D ambiguous. Germline V CDR1 and CDR2: LNHDA, SQIVND (reference sequence). Trimming removed 3 bases from V and 7 bases from J, with 10 bases in between. This CDR3 is 13 amino acids long. CDR3 coding DNA: TGTGCCAGTAGTATTCCGGGGAACCAGCCCCAGCATTTT. It translates to CASSIPGNQPQHF.

V usage is TRBV18 and J usage is TRBJ1-1; the match to TRBD1 covers 8 bases. V was clipped by 5 bases and J by 4 bases; unmatched bases: 6. Germline lookup yields CDR1 KGHSH and CDR2 LQKENI. This CDR3 has 14 amino acids. The CDR3 here is CASSVDRESTEAFF. The CDR3 DNA reads TGTGCCAGCTCAGTGGACAGGGAAAGCACTGAAGCTTTCTTT.

The CDR3 region is CAMKGLPGFCEQYF. The CDR3, as DNA: TGTGCCATGAAGGGACTTCCCGGGTTTTGCGAGCAGTACTTC. The V call is TRBV2, the J call TRBJ2-7; D is possibly TRBD2 (6 bases). Germline V CDR1 and CDR2: SNHLY, FYNNEI. This CDR3 spans 14 amino acids. V lost 10 bases to trimming and J lost 6 bases, with 22 bases between them.

V and J are TRBV6-4 and TRBJ1-2; TRBD1 might be the D (5 bases). This CDR3 contains 15 residues. The V gene lost 2 bases and the J gene lost 4 bases, with 14 bases spanning the gap. From germline, CDR1 is MRHNA and CDR2 SNTAGT. CDR3 loop: CASSDAPGVSYGYTF. CDR3 DNA sequence: TGTGCCAGCAGTGACGCACCGGGGGTTTCCTATGGCTACACCTTC.

V gene TRBV14 combines with J gene TRBJ1-4; the D gene is possibly TRBD1 (6 bases). This CDR3 contains 16 residues. Trimming removed 0 bases from V and 2 bases from J, with 10 bases in between. Germline V gene sequence: CDR1 SGHDN, CDR2 FVKESK. This CDR3 is CASSQDRGYTNEKLFF. DNA of the CDR3: TGTGCCAGCAGCCAAGACAGGGGATATACTAATGAAAAACTGTTTTTT. The variable domain in full, with the rest retrieved from reference TRBV14 and TRBJ1-4, is EAGVTQFPSHSVIEKGQTVTLRCDPISGHDNLYWYRRVMGKEIKFLLHFVKESKQDESGMPNNRFLAERTGGTYSTLKVQPAELEDSGVYFCASSQDRGYTNEKLFFGSGTQLSVL.

The chain combines TRBV6-1 with TRBJ2-5; D perhaps matches TRBD1 (6 bases). V was shortened by 3 bases and J by 2 bases, with 19 bases between the two germline ends. Per germline, CDR1 MNHNS and CDR2 SASEGT. The CDR3 runs 17 residues. CDR3 residues: CASSDLRLGRGQETQYF. CDR3 DNA sequence: TGTGCCAGCAGTGATTTAAGGTTGGGCAGGGGACAAGAGACCCAGTACTTC.

This rearrangement joins TRBV27 to TRBJ2-1; 7 bases agree with TRBD2. This CDR3 has 15 residues. Germline V gene sequence: CDR1 MNHEY, CDR2 SMNVEV (reference sequence). The trim removed 5 bases at V and 3 bases at J, leaving 7 bases unmatched. CDR3 loop: CASSLRGDLYNEQFF. The DNA for the CDR3 is TGTGCCAGCAGTCTCCGGGGGGATCTCTACAATGAGCAGTTCTTC.

The chain links TRBV28 to TRBJ1-2, with D perhaps TRBD1 (5 bases). The V end lost 5 bases, the J end lost 4 bases, and 17 bases lay between the germline ends. The CDR3 contains 15 residues. Germline CDR1 and CDR2: MDHEN and SYDVKM. For the CDR3, the DNA is TGTGCCAGCAGTGCGGGGCTGGGGACCTCCTATGGCTACACCTTC. This encodes CASSAGLGTSYGYTF.

This rearrangement joins TRBV7-9 to TRBJ1-4; D may be TRBD1 (5 bases). The V end lost 2 bases, the J end lost 4 bases, and 8 bases lay between the germline ends. Germline V lookup: CDR1 SEHNR, CDR2 FQNEAQ (reference sequence). The CDR3 consists of 14 residues. The DNA for the CDR3 is TGTGCCAGCAGCTTAAGACAGCTTAATGAAAAACTGTTTTTT. It translates to CASSLRQLNEKLFF.

Of note for this clone: One junction end disagrees with the germline gene, perhaps due to a read error. The rearrangement joins TRBV5-1 to TRBJ1-2; a weak D match, TRBD1 (5 bases). Germline assignment: CDR1 SGHRS and CDR2 YFSETQ. The CDR3 is 12 residues long. The CDR3 sequence: CASSLGGDGYPF. CDR3 in DNA: TGCGCCAGCAGCCTCGGAGGGGACGGCTACCCCTTC.

The J gene is TRBJ1-2, the V gene TRBV4-1; D is unclear. The CDR3 totals 14 residues. The V gene lost 1 base and the J gene lost 4 bases, with 10 bases spanning the gap. Germline V gene data show CDR1 as MGHRA and CDR2 as YSYEKL. This CDR3 reads CASSQVPGTYGYTF. DNA for the CDR3: TGCGCCAGCAGCCAAGTCCCAGGAACCTATGGCTACACCTTC.

The rearrangement joins TRBV7-2 to TRBJ2-3; D is unresolved. The V end lost 5 bases, the J end lost 8 bases, and 20 bases lay between the germline ends. Germline-derived CDR1 and CDR2 are SGHTA and FQGNSA. The length of the CDR3 is 15 residues. Here the CDR3 DNA reads TGTGCCAGCAGCCCGCAGCCTGGCGGAGTGGGTACGCAGTATTTT. Protein sequence: CASSPQPGGVGTQYF.

V and J are TRBV7-2 and TRBJ1-2; 8 positions match TRBD1. The V and J ends lost 1 base and 1 base, in that order; junction bases with no gene match: 14. Germline V gene data show CDR1 as SGHTA and CDR2 as FQGNSA. There are 19 residues in the CDR3. CDR3 amino acids: CASSLVGRGQAAINYGYTF. CDR3 bases: TGTGCCAGCAGCTTAGTAGGCCGGGGACAGGCGGCAATTAACTATGGCTACACCTTC.

To note about this clone: The junction departs from germline at one end; a sequencing error may be responsible. This chain joins TRBV4-1 and TRBJ1-2, with D unclear. Germline loops: CDR1 MGHRA, CDR2 YSYEKL. This CDR3 has 14 amino acids. Here the CDR3 reads CASSQGQPLGGYPF. CDR3 nucleotides: TGCGCCAGCAGCCAAGGGCAGCCCCTAGGCGGCTACCCCTTC.

The chain combines TRBV30 with TRBJ2-1; the match to TRBD1 covers 7 bases. Germline assignment: CDR1 GTSNPN and CDR2 SVGIG (reference sequence). V shed 2 bases and J 0 bases; nucleotides not matched to a gene: 4. The CDR3 length is 15 residues. CDR3 amino acids: CAWSKGASSYNEQFF. DNA for the CDR3: TGTGCCTGGAGTAAGGGGGCAAGCTCCTACAATGAGCAGTTCTTC.

The gene calls are TRBV9 and TRBJ2-7, with D possibly TRBD1 on 6 matching bases. V was pared by 4 bases and J by 3 bases, with 14 bases between. Looked up from germline, CDR1 is SGDLS and CDR2 is YYNGEE. CDR3 length equals 14 residues. CDR3 loop: CASSPGDKLYEQYF. CDR3 sequence (DNA): TGTGCCAGCAGCCCAGGGGACAAACTCTACGAGCAGTACTTC.